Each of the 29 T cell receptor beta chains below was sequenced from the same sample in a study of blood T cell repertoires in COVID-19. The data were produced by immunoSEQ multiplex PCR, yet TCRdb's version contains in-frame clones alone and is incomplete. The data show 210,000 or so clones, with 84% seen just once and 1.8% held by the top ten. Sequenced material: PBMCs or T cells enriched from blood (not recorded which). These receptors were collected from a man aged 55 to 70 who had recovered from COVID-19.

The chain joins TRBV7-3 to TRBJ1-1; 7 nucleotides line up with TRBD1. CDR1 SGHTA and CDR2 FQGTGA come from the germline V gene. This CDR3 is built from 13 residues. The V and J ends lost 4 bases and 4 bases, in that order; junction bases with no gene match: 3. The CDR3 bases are TGTGCCAGCAGCTCGACAGGGACCACTGAAGCTTTCTTT. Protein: CASSSTGTTEAFF.

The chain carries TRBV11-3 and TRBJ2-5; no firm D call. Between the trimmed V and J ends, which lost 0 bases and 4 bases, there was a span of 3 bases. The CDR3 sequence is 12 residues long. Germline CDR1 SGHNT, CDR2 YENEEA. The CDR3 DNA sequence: TGTGCCAGCAGCTTAGATCGAGAGACCCAGTACTTC. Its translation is CASSLDRETQYF.

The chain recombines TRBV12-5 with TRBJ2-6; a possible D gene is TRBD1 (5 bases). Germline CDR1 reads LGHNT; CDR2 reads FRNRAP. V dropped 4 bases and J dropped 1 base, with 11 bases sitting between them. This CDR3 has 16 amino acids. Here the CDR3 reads CASGSLRVSGANVLTF. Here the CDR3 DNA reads TGTGCTAGTGGTTCGCTCAGGGTTTCTGGGGCCAACGTCCTGACTTTC.

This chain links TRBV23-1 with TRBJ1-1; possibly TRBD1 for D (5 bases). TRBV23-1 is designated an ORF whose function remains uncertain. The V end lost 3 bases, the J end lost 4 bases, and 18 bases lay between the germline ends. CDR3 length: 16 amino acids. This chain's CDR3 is CASSQRQRKKSTEAFF. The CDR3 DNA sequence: TGCGCCAGCAGTCAGCGACAGCGCAAGAAGTCCACTGAAGCTTTCTTT.

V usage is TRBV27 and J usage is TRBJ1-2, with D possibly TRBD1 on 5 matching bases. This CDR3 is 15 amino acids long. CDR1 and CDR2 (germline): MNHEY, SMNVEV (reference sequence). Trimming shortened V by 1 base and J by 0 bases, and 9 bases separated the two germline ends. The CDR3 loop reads CASSLFGASNYGYTF. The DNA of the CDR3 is TGTGCCAGCAGTTTATTTGGGGCCTCTAACTATGGCTACACCTTC.

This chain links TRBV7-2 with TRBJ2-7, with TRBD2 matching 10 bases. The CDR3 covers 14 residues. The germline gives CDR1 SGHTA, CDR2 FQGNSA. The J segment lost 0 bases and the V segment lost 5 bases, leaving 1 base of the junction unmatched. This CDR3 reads CASSRTSGSYEQYF. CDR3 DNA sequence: TGTGCCAGCAGCCGGACTAGCGGCTCCTACGAGCAGTACTTC.

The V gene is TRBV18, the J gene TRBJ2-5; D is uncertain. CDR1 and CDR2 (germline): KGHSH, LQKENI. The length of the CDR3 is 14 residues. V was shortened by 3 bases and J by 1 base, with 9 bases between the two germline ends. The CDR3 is CASSPLTTQETQYF. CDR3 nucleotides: TGTGCCAGCTCACCGCTCACAACCCAAGAGACCCAGTACTTC.

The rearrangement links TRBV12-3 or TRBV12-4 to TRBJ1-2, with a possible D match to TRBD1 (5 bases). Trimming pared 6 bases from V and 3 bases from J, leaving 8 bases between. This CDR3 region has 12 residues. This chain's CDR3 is CASSGGYYGYTF. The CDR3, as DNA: TGTGCCAGCAGCGGGGGTTACTATGGCTACACCTTC.

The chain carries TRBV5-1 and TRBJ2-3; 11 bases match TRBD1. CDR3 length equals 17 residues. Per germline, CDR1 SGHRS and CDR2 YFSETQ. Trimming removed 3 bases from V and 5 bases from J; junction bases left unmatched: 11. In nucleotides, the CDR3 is TGCGCCAGCAGCTACCAGGGACAGGGGGACGGGGTAGATACGCAGTATTTT. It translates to CASSYQGQGDGVDTQYF.

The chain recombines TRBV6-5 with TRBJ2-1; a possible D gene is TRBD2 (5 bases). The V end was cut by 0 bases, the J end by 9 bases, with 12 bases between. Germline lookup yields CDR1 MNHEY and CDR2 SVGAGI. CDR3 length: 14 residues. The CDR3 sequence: CASSYSGGSSEQFF. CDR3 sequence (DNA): TGTGCCAGCAGTTACTCCGGCGGGTCTAGTGAGCAGTTCTTC.

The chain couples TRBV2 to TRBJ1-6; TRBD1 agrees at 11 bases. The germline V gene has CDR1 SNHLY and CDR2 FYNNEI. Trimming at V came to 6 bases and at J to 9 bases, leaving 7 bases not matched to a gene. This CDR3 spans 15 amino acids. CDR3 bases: TGTGCCAGCAGCAACGGGGACAGGGGGTTTTCACCCCTCCACTTT. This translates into CASSNGDRGFSPLHF. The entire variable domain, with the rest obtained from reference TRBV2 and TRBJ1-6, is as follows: EPEVTQTPSHQVTQMGQEVILRCVPISNHLYFYWYRQILGQKVEFLVSFYNNEISEKSEIFDDQFSVERPDGSNFTLKIRSTKLEDSAMYFCASSNGDRGFSPLHFGNGTRLTVT.

The CDR3 loop reads CASSLGGRDTEAFF. The CDR3 DNA is TGTGCCAGCAGCTTGGGGGGGCGGGACACTGAAGCTTTCTTT. V usage is TRBV5-6 and J usage is TRBJ1-1; TRBD1 is a possible D gene (6 bases). The V gene lost 0 bases and the J gene lost 3 bases, with 9 bases spanning the gap. Germline CDR1 SGHDT, CDR2 YYEEEE. This CDR3 has 14 residues.

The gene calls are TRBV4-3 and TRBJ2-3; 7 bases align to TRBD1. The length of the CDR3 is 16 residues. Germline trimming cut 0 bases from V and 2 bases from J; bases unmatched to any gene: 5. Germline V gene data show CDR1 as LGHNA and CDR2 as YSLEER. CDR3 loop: CASSQERGLYTDTQYF. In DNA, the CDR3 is TGCGCCAGCAGCCAAGAAAGGGGGCTCTACACAGATACGCAGTATTTT.

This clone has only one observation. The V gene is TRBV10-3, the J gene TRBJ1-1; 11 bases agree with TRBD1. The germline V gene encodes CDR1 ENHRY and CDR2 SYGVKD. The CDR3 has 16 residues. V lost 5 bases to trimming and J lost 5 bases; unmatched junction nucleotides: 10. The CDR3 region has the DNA TGTGCCATCAGTAGTCAAGGGACAGGGGGACGAACTGAAGCTTTCTTT. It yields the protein CAISSQGTGGRTEAFF.

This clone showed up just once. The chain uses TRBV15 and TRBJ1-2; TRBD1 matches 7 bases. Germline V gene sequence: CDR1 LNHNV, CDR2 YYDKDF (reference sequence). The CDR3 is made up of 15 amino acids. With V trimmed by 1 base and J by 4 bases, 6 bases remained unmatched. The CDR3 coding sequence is TGTGCCACCAGCAGAGGATCAGGGGGTAGCTATGGCTACACCTTC. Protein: CATSRGSGGSYGYTF.

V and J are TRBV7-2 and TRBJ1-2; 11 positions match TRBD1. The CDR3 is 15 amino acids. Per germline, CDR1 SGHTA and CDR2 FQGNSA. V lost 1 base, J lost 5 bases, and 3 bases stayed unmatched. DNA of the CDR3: TGTGCCAGCAGCTTAGTAGGACAGGGGGCATATGGCTACACCTTC. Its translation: CASSLVGQGAYGYTF.

The CDR3 sequence is CASSQDQRGGYEQYF. CDR3 coding DNA: TGTGCCAGCAGCCAAGATCAGCGGGGCGGCTACGAGCAGTACTTC. This chain links TRBV4-2 with TRBJ2-7, with 7 bases aligning to TRBD2. The J segment lost 3 bases and the V segment lost 0 bases, leaving 5 bases of the junction unmatched. The length of the CDR3 is 15 residues. The germline CDR1 and CDR2 sequences are LGHNA and YNFKEQ.

CDR3 nucleotides: TGTGCCAGCAGTTACTCGAGACAGAAGAACACTGAAGCTTTCTTT. Protein product: CASSYSRQKNTEAFF. The rearrangement joins TRBV6-2 or TRBV6-3 to TRBJ1-1; D perhaps matches TRBD1 (5 bases). The CDR3 is 15 residues long. In germline, CDR1 is MNHEY, CDR2 SVGEGT. V was shortened by 0 bases and J by 1 base, with 9 bases between the two germline ends.

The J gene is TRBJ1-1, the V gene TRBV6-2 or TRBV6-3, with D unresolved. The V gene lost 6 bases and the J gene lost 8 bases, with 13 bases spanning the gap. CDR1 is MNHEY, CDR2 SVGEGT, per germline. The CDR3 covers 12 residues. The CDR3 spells CASSPPEREAFF. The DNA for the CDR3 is TGTGCCAGCAGCCCTCCGGAGAGGGAAGCTTTCTTT.

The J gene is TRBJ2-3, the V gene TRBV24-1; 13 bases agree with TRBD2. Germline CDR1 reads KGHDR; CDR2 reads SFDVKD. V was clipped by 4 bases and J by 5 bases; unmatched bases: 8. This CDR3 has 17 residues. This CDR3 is CATSDLRTSGGGDTQYF. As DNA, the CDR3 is TGTGCCACCAGTGACCTAAGGACTAGCGGGGGTGGAGATACGCAGTATTTT.

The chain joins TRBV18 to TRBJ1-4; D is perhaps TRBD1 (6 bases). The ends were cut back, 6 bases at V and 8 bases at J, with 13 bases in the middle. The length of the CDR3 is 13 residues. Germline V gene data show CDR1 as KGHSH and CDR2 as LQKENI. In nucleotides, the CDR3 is TGTGCCAGCTCGTGGCAGGGGTCGGAAAAACTGTTTTTT. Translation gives CASSWQGSEKLFF.

CDR3 sequence reads: CASSPTGSVNTGELFF. The CDR3 nucleotides read TGCGCCAGCAGCCCGACAGGGTCGGTGAACACCGGGGAGCTGTTTTTT. V gene TRBV5-1 combines with J gene TRBJ2-2, with TRBD1 matching 7 bases. The CDR3 sequence is 16 residues long. CDR1 is SGHRS, CDR2 YFSETQ, per germline. V dropped 4 bases and J dropped 1; count of bases not matched to a gene: 7.

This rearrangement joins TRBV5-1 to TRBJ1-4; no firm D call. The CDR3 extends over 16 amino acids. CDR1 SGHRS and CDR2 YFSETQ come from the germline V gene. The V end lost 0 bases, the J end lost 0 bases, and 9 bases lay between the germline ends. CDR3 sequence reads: CASSLVASATNEKLFF. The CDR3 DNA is TGCGCCAGCAGCTTGGTGGCAAGTGCAACTAATGAAAAACTGTTTTTT. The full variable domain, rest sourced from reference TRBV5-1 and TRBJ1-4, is KAGVTQTPRYLIKTRGQQVTLSCSPISGHRSVSWYQQTPGQGLQFLFEYFSETQRNKGNFPGRFSGRQFSNSRSEMNVSTLELGDSALYLCASSLVASATNEKLFFGSGTQLSVL.

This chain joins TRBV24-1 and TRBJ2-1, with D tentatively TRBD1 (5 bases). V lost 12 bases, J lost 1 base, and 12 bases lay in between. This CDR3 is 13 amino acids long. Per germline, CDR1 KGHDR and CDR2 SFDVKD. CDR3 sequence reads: CAVGVSSYNEQFF. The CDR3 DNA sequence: TGTGCCGTAGGGGTATCATCCTACAATGAGCAGTTCTTC.

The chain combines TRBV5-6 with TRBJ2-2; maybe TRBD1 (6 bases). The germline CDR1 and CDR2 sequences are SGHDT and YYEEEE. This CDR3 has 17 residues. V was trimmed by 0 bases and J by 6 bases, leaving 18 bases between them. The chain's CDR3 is CASSLAFTGIKPGELFF. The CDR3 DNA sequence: TGTGCCAGCAGCTTGGCCTTCACAGGGATTAAACCCGGGGAGCTGTTTTTT.

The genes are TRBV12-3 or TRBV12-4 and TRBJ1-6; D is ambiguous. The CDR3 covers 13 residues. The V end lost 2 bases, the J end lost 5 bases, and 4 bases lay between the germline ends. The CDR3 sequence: CASSLQNNSPLHF. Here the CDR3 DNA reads TGTGCCAGCAGTTTACAAAATAATTCACCCCTCCACTTT.

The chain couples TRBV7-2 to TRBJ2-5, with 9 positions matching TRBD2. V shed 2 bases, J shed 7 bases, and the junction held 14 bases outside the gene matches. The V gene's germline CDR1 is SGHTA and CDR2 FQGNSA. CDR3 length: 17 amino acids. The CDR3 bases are TGTGCCAGCAGCTTAACGGCTTCCGGCGGGGGGGTTGGGACCCAGTACTTC. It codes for CASSLTASGGGVGTQYF.

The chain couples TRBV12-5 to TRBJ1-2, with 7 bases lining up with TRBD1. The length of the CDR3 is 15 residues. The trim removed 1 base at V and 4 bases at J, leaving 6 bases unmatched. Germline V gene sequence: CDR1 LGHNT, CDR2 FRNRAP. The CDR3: CASGLDPRQGYGYTF. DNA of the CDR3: TGTGCTAGTGGTTTGGACCCCAGACAGGGCTATGGCTACACCTTC.

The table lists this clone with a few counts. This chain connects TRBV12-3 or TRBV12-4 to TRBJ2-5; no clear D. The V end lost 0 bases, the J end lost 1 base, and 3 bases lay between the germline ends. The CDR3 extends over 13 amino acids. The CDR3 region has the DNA TGTGCCAGCAGTTTAGCCGTCCAAGAGACCCAGTACTTC. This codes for CASSLAVQETQYF.